This TCR beta chain came from a study of CD8+ T cells in alopecia areata. Study-wide findings and caveats: It was lesional scalp, especially alopecia totalis/universalis, that showed higher clonality than normal scalp. Compared with mice, patients displayed less clear TCR sharing, possibly for HLA-related reasons.

Of note for this clone: The antigen remains undetermined.

Sequencing used cDNA as its template, made by extracting RNA and reverse transcribing it. Method: immunoSEQ multiplex PCR; TCRdb's copy keeps in-frame clones and lacks some. The data contain more than 200,000 clones, about 68% of them seen just once; the ten biggest clones take up roughly 1.2%. Trimming left V 0 bases short and J 5 bases short, with 12 bases between. This CDR3 has 15 amino acids. The germline V gene encodes CDR1 SGHTS and CDR2 YDEGEE. This clonotype was obtained from a human donor with alopecia areata. This chain connects TRBV5-8 to TRBJ1-5; D call uncertain. The sample here was CD4+ T cells sorted from blood, taken at week 0. The CDR3 coding sequence is TGTGCCAGCAGCTTGGGGACGGTGCAGGATCAGCCCCAGCATTTT. It translates to CASSLGTVQDQPQHF.